These 7 T cell receptor beta chains were sequenced from one sample in a study of T-cell reconstitution after alpha-beta-depleted transplantation in children. Unique molecular identifiers were used in preparing the TCRbeta library. One entry per CDR3 protein results from TCRdb running MiXCR on the PCR reads. The sample yields 450,000 to 500,000 distinct CDR3 sequences, around 12% seen once. The sequences come from PBMCs from the stem cell graft donor, collected from the stem cell graft. The source is a human donor who donated a stem cell graft to a child with combined immunodeficiency.

The chain carries TRBV4-3 and TRBJ2-3, with 8 bases identical to TRBD2. From germline, CDR1 is LGHNA and CDR2 YSLEER. The CDR3 totals 15 residues. The V and J ends lost 4 bases and 6 bases, in that order; junction bases with no gene match: 9. In DNA form, the CDR3 reads TGCGCCAGCAGCCTCGCTCCGGGAGGGATGGATACGCAGTATTTT. It yields the protein CASSLAPGGMDTQYF.

This clonotype has just one count. The gene calls are TRBV9 and TRBJ2-1; D is uncertain. The CDR3 contains 18 residues. V was trimmed by 4 bases and J by 4 bases, leaving 24 bases between them. The germline CDR1 and CDR2 sequences are SGDLS and YYNGEE. The DNA of the CDR3 is TGTGCCAGCAGCCCACTACTTCAGGTCCCTCCTCTTTACAATGAGCAGTTCTTC. Its translation: CASSPLLQVPPLYNEQFF. Full variable domain (remainder filled in from reference TRBV9 and TRBJ2-1): DSGVTQTPKHLITATGQRVTLRCSPRSGDLSVYWYQQSLDQGLQFLIQYYNGEERAKGNILERFSAQQFPDLHSELNLSSLELGDSALYFCASSPLLQVPPLYNEQFFGPGTRLTVL.

In this sample, this clonotype turned up a few times. The gene calls are TRBV4-1 and TRBJ2-7, with D perhaps TRBD1 (5 bases). V was clipped by 4 bases and J by 2 bases, with 9 bases between them. Germline assignment: CDR1 MGHRA and CDR2 YSYEKL. This CDR3 has 13 amino acids. The DNA for the CDR3 is TGCGCCAGCAGCCTGACAGCAGCCTACGAGCAGTACTTC. It is translated as CASSLTAAYEQYF.

This clonotype has more than one count but fewer than ten. This chain joins TRBV20-1 and TRBJ2-1, with D tentatively TRBD2 (6 bases). Germline values: CDR1 DFQATT, CDR2 SNEGSKA (reference sequence). Trimming left V 7 bases short and J 6 bases short, with 13 bases between. This CDR3 spans 12 amino acids. The DNA for the CDR3 is TGCAGTGGACTAGTTATCTTCAATGAGCAGTTCTTC. This translates into CSGLVIFNEQFF.

The V call is TRBV20-1, the J call TRBJ2-7, with 10 positions matching TRBD2. J was trimmed by 6 bases and V by 0 bases; bases with no gene match: 11. This CDR3 region has 16 residues. Per germline, CDR1 DFQATT and CDR2 SNEGSKA (reference sequence). CDR3 DNA sequence: TGCAGTGCTAGAGATCGCCTTAGCGGGAGGAATTTCGAGCAGTACTTC. This sequence encodes CSARDRLSGRNFEQYF.

The gene calls are TRBV7-9 and TRBJ2-2; no firm D call. Trimming left V 3 bases short and J 8 bases short, with 7 bases between. This CDR3 region has 12 residues. CDR1 SEHNR and CDR2 FQNEAQ come from the germline V gene (reference sequence). The CDR3 sequence: CASSFPVGELFF. The CDR3 coding sequence is TGTGCCAGCAGCTTCCCAGTTGGGGAGCTGTTTTTT.

This clonotype has a handful of counts. The rearrangement links TRBV9 to TRBJ2-1; tentatively, D is TRBD1 or TRBD2 (5 bases each). The CDR3 loop spans 13 amino acids. Trimming removed 0 bases at V and 15 bases at J, with 16 bases between. Germline lookup yields CDR1 SGDLS and CDR2 YYNGEE. The CDR3 region is CASSVDARDRLFF. CDR3 DNA sequence: TGTGCCAGCAGCGTAGACGCCAGGGACCGACTGTTCTTC.